A selection of T cell receptor beta chains follows, all from one sample in a study of early T cells in non-severe SARS-CoV-2 infection. TCRdb re-called the 5' RACE reads through MiXCR, storing one row per CDR3 protein. The sample includes approximately 100,000 distinct CDR3 sequences, around 15% seen only once; the top ten take roughly 6%. The sample consisted of whole blood. These receptors all stem from an adult who was a healthcare worker with PCR-confirmed SARS-CoV-2 infection or an uninfected control (not recorded which). Both conserved end residues are part of each CDR3. D genes are given only for firm matches. Size values are once, few and many counts, or a class for expanded clones, and some rows have none.

size	J	D	V	DNA	CDR3
.	TRBJ1-1	TRBD1	TRBV3-1	TGTGCCAGCAGCCAAGATCGGCAGGGGGGTAAAGGTTTCTTT	CASSQDRQGGKGFF
few	TRBJ2-2	.	TRBV5-1	TGCGCCAGCAGCTTGAGACAGGCCCTACCCTCGAACACCGGGGAGCTGTTTTTT	CASSLRQALPSNTGELFF
.	TRBJ2-7	TRBD2	TRBV5-1	TGCGCCAGCAGCTTGGTACCAGCGGGGAGCTCCTACGAGCAGTACTTC	CASSLVPAGSSYEQYF
few	TRBJ1-4	TRBD1	TRBV25-1	TGTGCCAGCAGGAACACAGGGGGGAGTGAAAAACTGTTTTTT	CASRNTGGSEKLFF
.	TRBJ2-7	.	TRBV28	TGTGCCAGTGGGACGACGAGGCACGAGCAGTACTTC	CASGTTRHEQYF
few	TRBJ1-2	TRBD1	TRBV25-1	TGTGCCAGCAGTGACTTCTCGGACAGGGGGCTAGGCTACACCTTC	CASSDFSDRGLGYTF
.	TRBJ1-1	.	TRBV7-8	TGTGCCAGCAGTCCCGCTCGCATGTTTGTTGAAGCTTTCTTT	CASSPARMFVEAFF
.	TRBJ1-6	.	TRBV27	TGTGCCAGCAGTCATCCTGGGCGGGCCTATAATTCACCCCTCCACTTT	CASSHPGRAYNSPLHF
few	TRBJ2-1	.	TRBV6-5	TGTGCCTCCTCAACCCGGGAGTACAATGAGCAGTTCTTC	CASSTREYNEQFF
few	TRBJ2-3	TRBD2	TRBV10-3	TGTGCCATCAGTGAGTCTCTTCATAGCGGGGGCCTAGATACGCAGTATTTT	CAISESLHSGGLDTQYF
many	TRBJ2-1	TRBD2	TRBV4-2	TGTGCCAGCAGCCAAGAGCCAGCGGGGAGATCCTACAATGAGCAGTTCTTC	CASSQEPAGRSYNEQFF
few	TRBJ1-2	.	TRBV7-2	TGTGCCAGCAGCTTAGGAACCCTTAGAGGCTACACCTTC	CASSLGTLRGYTF
.	TRBJ1-3	.	TRBV4-1	TGCGCCAGCAGCCCGAAGCAGGGTCAGGAGTTCGGAAACACCATATATTTT	CASSPKQGQEFGNTIYF
.	TRBJ2-3	.	TRBV7-2	TGTGCCAGCAGCTTAGATTTGGCGGGGGCCACAGATACGCAGTATTTT	CASSLDLAGATDTQYF
few	TRBJ1-3	.	TRBV7-6	TGTGCCAGCAGCTATGGACGGAGCTCTGGAAACACCATATATTTT	CASSYGRSSGNTIYF
.	TRBJ2-7	.	TRBV20-1	TGCAGTGCACGCCCCGGGGCTAACGAGCAGTACTTC	CSARPGANEQYF
many	TRBJ1-2	.	TRBV11-2	TGTGCCAGCAGCTTAGTCGCCGCTAACTATGGCTACACCTTC	CASSLVAANYGYTF
many	TRBJ1-5	.	TRBV15	TGTGCCACCAGGTCAGTGGGCAATCAGCCCCAGCATTTT	CATRSVGNQPQHF
many	TRBJ1-5	TRBD1	TRBV7-2	TGTGCCAGCGGCCAGGGGGGCGGCAATCAGCCCCAGCATTTT	CASGQGGGNQPQHF
many	TRBJ1-1	.	TRBV7-9	TGTGCCAGCAGCTTAGTAGGGGGAGGAACTGAAGCTTTCTTT	CASSLVGGGTEAFF
few	TRBJ1-6	.	TRBV25-1	TGTGCCAGCAGTCCTTGGACAGATTATAATTCACCCCTCCACTTT	CASSPWTDYNSPLHF
few	TRBJ2-2	.	TRBV27	TGTGCCAGCAGTTTAAACAGGGAGGTCACCGGGGAGCTGTTTTTT	CASSLNREVTGELFF
.	TRBJ2-7	.	TRBV28	TGTGCCAGCAGTTCACCGGGACACCACTACGAGCAGTACTTC	CASSSPGHHYEQYF
.	TRBJ2-4	.	TRBV29-1	TGCAGCGTTGATCTGAAAAACATTCAGTACTTC	CSVDLKNIQYF
.	TRBJ1-1	.	TRBV28	TGTGCCAGCACCACCTCCGGCGGGGGGAGCACTGAAGCTTTCTTT	CASTTSGGGSTEAFF
.	TRBJ2-7	.	TRBV6-2/TRBV6-3	TGTGCCAGCAAGGGGCTGGAGGAGCAGTACTTC	CASKGLEEQYF
.	TRBJ1-3	.	TRBV7-2	TGTGCCAGCAGCCGACAGACGGGAAACACCATATATTTT	CASSRQTGNTIYF
few	TRBJ1-1	TRBD1	TRBV5-4	TGTGCCAGCAGCCCGGGGACAGGGGATTTTAGTGGTGAAGCTTTCTTT	CASSPGTGDFSGEAFF
many	TRBJ1-1	TRBD1	TRBV7-9	TGTGCCAGCAGCTTCCAAGACAGGGGGCTGACTGAAGCTTTCTTT	CASSFQDRGLTEAFF
.	TRBJ2-7	TRBD1	TRBV5-5	TGTGCCAGCAGCTACCGACAGGGGGTCAGCGAGCAGTACTTC	CASSYRQGVSEQYF
few	TRBJ1-2	.	TRBV12-3/TRBV12-4	TGTGCCAGCCAAATAGCCGGGCCGGCAACTAGTTATGGCTACACCTTC	CASQIAGPATSYGYTF
.	TRBJ1-5	.	TRBV18	TGTGCCAGCTCACTGAGGGGGTCCCAGCCCCAGCATTTT	CASSLRGSQPQHF
few	TRBJ1-2	TRBD1	TRBV10-3	TGTGCCATCAGTTCCGGGACAGGAGCTAACTATGGCTACACCTTC	CAISSGTGANYGYTF
.	TRBJ2-1	.	TRBV5-1	TGCGCCAGCAGCTCGGCCGGGACACCTCGCTCCTACAATGAGCAGTTCTTC	CASSSAGTPRSYNEQFF
few	TRBJ1-2	.	TRBV6-1	TGTGCCAGCAGCGGGGTCCCCTATGGCTACACCTTC	CASSGVPYGYTF
.	TRBJ2-5	TRBD1	TRBV7-8	TGTGCCAGCAGCCCGACAGGGGGGCGGGAGACCCAGTACTTC	CASSPTGGRETQYF
many	TRBJ1-1	.	TRBV6-2/TRBV6-3	TGTGCCACCAAGATGAACACTGAAGCTTTCTTT	CATKMNTEAFF